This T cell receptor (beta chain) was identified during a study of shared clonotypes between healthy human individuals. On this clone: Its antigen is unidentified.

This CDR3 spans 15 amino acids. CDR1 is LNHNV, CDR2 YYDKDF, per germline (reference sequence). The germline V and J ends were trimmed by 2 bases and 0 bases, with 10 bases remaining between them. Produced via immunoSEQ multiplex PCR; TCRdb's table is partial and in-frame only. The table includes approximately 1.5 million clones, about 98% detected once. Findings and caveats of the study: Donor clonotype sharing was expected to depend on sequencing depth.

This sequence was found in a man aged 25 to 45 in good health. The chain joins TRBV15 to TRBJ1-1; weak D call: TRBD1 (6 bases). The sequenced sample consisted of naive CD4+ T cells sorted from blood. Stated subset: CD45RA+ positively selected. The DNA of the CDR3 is TGTGCCACCAGCAGACCAGACAGGATGAACACTGAAGCTTTCTTT. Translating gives CATSRPDRMNTEAFF.